The text below deals with one T cell receptor (beta chain). It lacks a known antigen. The record has no base qualities; no much larger clone is one base away. The record originates from a study of blood T cell repertoires in COVID-19 (TCRdb year 2020). For the wider study: The collaborator samples originated in the United States, Italy and Spain and spanned the acute and convalescent phases of COVID-19. The samples were drawn from two sources: the first 160 participants of the ongoing ImmuneRACE study, and 950 to 1,500 subjects contributed by 6 global collaborators. The sample metadata nearly always contained a de-identified subject ID, COVID-19 status, age in years and sex. Where available, HLA class I and class II types were taken from metadata supplied by the sample provider and were not determined by assay-based typing. The prospective study material was composed of cDNA or gDNA derived from T cells, B-cell-depleted T cells, or PBMCs. Deeply sampled blood TCRbeta repertoires from subjects exposed to, actively infected with, or recovered from COVID-19 were included in the dataset. A freely available public database, intended as a resource for researchers studying the immune response to SARS-CoV-2, is where the repertoires were released. Study-wide conclusions, independent of this receptor: The quantity of clinical and demographic metadata differed by source and by participant and was supplied without curation.

In the prospective study, participants were roughly 18 to 95 years old, resided in about two dozen geographic areas of the United States, and were enrolled through a virtual design. To assign participants to cohorts, the prospective study relied on clinical history that participants themselves reported in a screening survey and a study questionnaire. Mobile phlebotomists in the prospective study collected whole blood, serum and a nasopharyngeal or oropharyngeal swab from every participant. Additional blood draws and questionnaires over an approximately 2-month period could optionally be provided by prospective study participants. Blood samples from the prospective study were shipped frozen or at room temperature prior to DNA extraction. TCRbeta CDR3 regions were amplified from genomic DNA by means of the immunoSEQ Assay, a bias-controlled multiplex PCR. The original methods were these. Nucleated cell counts per sample were estimated from amplification of reference gene primers within the assay. Sequence reads were collapsed and filtered to measure the absolute abundance of every unique TCRbeta CDR3 rearrangement. For each sample, productive Simpson clonality was calculated as the square root of Simpson's diversity index across productive rearrangements. Held by TCRdb, this immuneACCESS table contains in-frame sequences only and omits some clones. Under half of the omission traces to an unresolved V gene where checked; the cause of the rest is unknown. V and J calls plus clone size are reproduced from that table; the DNA served to infer D and trimming. The table for this sample lists under 250,000 clones; 65% to 90% of them were counted only once. The ten largest account for 9.1% of the sample.

CDR1 PRHDT and CDR2 FYEKMQ are derived from the germline V gene (reference sequence). The CDR3 holds 17 amino acids from the cysteine to the phenylalanine. The DNA shown is the 51-base CDR3, in frame from base 1. The germline V and J ends show losses of 2 bases and 4 bases respectively, and no gene match explains 9 bases of the junction. The sequencing input was PBMCs or T cells enriched from blood (not recorded which). This sequence was found in a woman aged 45-65 years with acute COVID-19. The sequence joins TRBV13 to TRBJ1-5, and TRBD1 aligns with 9 junction nucleotides. The DNA sequence is as follows: TGTGCCAGCAGCTTACGGGGACAGGGTGTGGGTAATCAGCCCCAGCATTTT. The resulting protein is CASSLRGQGVGNQPQHF.